The T cell receptor (beta chain) described here comes from a study of shared clonotypes between healthy human individuals. Study observations and caveats: Since donors were few, the genetic and exposure-history diversity represented was limited. Expectations were that clonotype sharing among donors would be affected by sequencing depth.

At deep level, the assay was performed. The replicate PCRs on unsorted PBMC were given approximately 0.3 ug DNA, which is approximately 30,000 T cell genomes. Profiling relied on immunoSEQ multiplex PCR, and the TCRdb table lists in-frame clones only, not all of them. The table has 450,000 to 550,000 clones, approximately 85% seen once. The CDR3 contains 14 residues. V lost 3 bases, J lost 5 bases, and 2 bases stayed unmatched. Germline lookup yields CDR1 KGHSH and CDR2 LQKENI. This clone was observed once. Its antigen remains unidentified. The V and J genes are TRBV18 and TRBJ2-7; 12 positions agree with TRBD1. Sequenced sample: PBMCs. The sequence came from a middle-aged woman in good health. Some clones in this sample may be carry-over from other donors' samples. The CDR3 sequence: CASSPGTGGNEQYF. The CDR3 nucleotides are TGTGCCAGCTCACCCGGGACAGGGGGCAACGAGCAGTACTTC.